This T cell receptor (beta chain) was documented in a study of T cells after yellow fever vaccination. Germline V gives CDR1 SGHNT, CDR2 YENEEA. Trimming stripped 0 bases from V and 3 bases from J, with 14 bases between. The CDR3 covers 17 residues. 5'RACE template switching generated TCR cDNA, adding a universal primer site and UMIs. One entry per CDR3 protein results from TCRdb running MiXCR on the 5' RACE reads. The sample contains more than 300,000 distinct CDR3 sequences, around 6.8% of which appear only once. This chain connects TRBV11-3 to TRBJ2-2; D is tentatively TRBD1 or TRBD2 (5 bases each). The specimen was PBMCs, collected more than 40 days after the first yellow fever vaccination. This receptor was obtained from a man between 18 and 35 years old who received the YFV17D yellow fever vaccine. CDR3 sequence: CASSLDGTPSHTGELFF. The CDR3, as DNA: TGTGCCAGCAGCTTAGATGGGACCCCATCCCACACCGGGGAGCTGTTTTTT.